What follows are 12 T cell receptor beta chains derived from one specimen sequenced in a study of blood T cell repertoires in COVID-19. Generated by immunoSEQ multiplex PCR, the TCRdb table keeps only in-frame clones and is missing some. Among 150,000 to 200,000 clones listed, around nine tenths were seen once. Input material: peripheral blood. The receptors come from a man aged 18 to 29 with active or convalescent COVID-19.

This clone was seen only once. The V call is TRBV2, the J call TRBJ1-5; 8 bases line up with TRBD1. CDR3 length: 16 residues. Germline V gene lookup returns CDR1 SNHLY and CDR2 FYNNEI. V dropped 3 bases and J dropped 3; count of bases not matched to a gene: 7. The CDR3 bases are TGTGCCAGCAGTGACTCGACAGGGGCCTACAATCAGCCCCAGCATTTT. Translation: CASSDSTGAYNQPQHF.

In DNA form, the CDR3 reads TGTGCCAGTAGTTCCCCTGGGACAGGGGCAATCCCAAACACCGGGGAGCTGTTTTTT. Translated: CASSSPGTGAIPNTGELFF. V usage is TRBV19 and J usage is TRBJ2-2; 10 bases fit TRBD1. The CDR3 extends over 19 amino acids. J lost 2 bases, V lost 5 bases, and 14 bases had no gene match. Germline assignment: CDR1 LNHDA and CDR2 SQIVND (reference sequence).

Details on this clone: Other DNA sequences in this sample translate to the same CDR3. V and J are TRBV18 and TRBJ2-7, with a possible D match to TRBD2 (5 bases). The CDR3 has 13 amino acids. CDR1 and CDR2 (germline): KGHSH, LQKENI. The ends were cut back, 0 bases at V and 3 bases at J, with 6 bases in the middle. The CDR3 DNA reads TGTGCCAGCTCACCACCGAGCGGCTACGAGCAGTACGTC. Translated: CASSPPSGYEQYV.

The V call is TRBV28, the J call TRBJ2-6, with a possible D match to TRBD2 (5 bases). Germline V CDR1 and CDR2: MDHEN, SYDVKM. Trimming pared 1 base from V and 0 bases from J, leaving 10 bases between. There are 17 residues in the CDR3. The CDR3 here is CASSLFEGSSGANVLTF. DNA for the CDR3: TGTGCCAGCAGTTTATTTGAGGGCAGCTCTGGGGCCAACGTCCTGACTTTC.

The chain links TRBV28 to TRBJ2-1; 9 nucleotides line up with TRBD1. Germline V gene sequence: CDR1 MDHEN, CDR2 SYDVKM. This CDR3 contains 19 residues. The junction had 16 bases not matched to a gene; V was cut back by 6 bases and J by 1 base. The CDR3 DNA follows: TGTGCCAGCAGCCAAGGGACAGGGAGAGGGAAAAGTTCCTACAATGAGCAGTTCTTC. This gives the protein CASSQGTGRGKSSYNEQFF. The variable domain in full, completed from reference TRBV28 and TRBJ2-1, reads DVKVTQSSRYLVKRTGEKVFLECVQDMDHENMFWYRQDPGLGLRLIYFSYDVKMKEKGDIPEGYSVSREKKERFSLILESASTNQTSMYLCASSQGTGRGKSSYNEQFFGPGTRLTVL.

The chain carries TRBV4-2 and TRBJ1-5; 8 bases fit TRBD1. Germline-derived CDR1 and CDR2 are LGHNA and YNFKEQ. The CDR3 contains 14 residues. J was trimmed by 2 bases and V by 4 bases; bases with no gene match: 1. In DNA, the CDR3 is TGTGCCAGCAGCCGGACAGGGCGCAATCAGCCCCAGCATTTT. Translating gives CASSRTGRNQPQHF.

The CDR3 sequence: CASKGTGANQPQHF. CDR3 in DNA: TGTGCCAGTAAAGGGACAGGCGCAAATCAGCCCCAGCATTTT. J is TRBJ1-5 and V is TRBV19, with 8 bases aligning to TRBD1. This CDR3 is built from 14 residues. Germline lookup yields CDR1 LNHDA and CDR2 SQIVND (reference sequence). J gave up 4 bases and V 7 bases, and 6 bases lay outside the gene matches.

The CDR3 sequence: CASSPPGGENEQFF. In nucleotides, the CDR3 is TGTGCCAGCAGTCCCCCGGGCGGGGAGAATGAGCAGTTCTTC. The chain has TRBV28 and TRBJ2-1; weak D call: TRBD2 (6 bases). Germline assignment: CDR1 MDHEN and CDR2 SYDVKM. CDR3 length: 14 residues. V was clipped by 5 bases and J by 7 bases, with 15 bases between them. Looking up the rest from reference TRBV28 and TRBJ2-1 gives the full variable domain: DVKVTQSSRYLVKRTGEKVFLECVQDMDHENMFWYRQDPGLGLRLIYFSYDVKMKEKGDIPEGYSVSREKKERFSLILESASTNQTSMYLCASSPPGGENEQFFGPGTRLTVL.

This chain connects TRBV7-6 to TRBJ2-1; perhaps TRBD1 as D (6 bases). V lost 5 bases, J lost 8 bases, and 19 bases lay in between. The CDR3 extends over 15 amino acids. CDR1 and CDR2 from the germline V gene are SGHVS and FNYEAQ. The CDR3 bases are TGTGCCAGCAGCCAGGGGTGGGGGAGTGGCTATGAGCAGTTCTTC. This codes for CASSQGWGSGYEQFF.

The J gene is TRBJ2-3, the V gene TRBV10-3; TRBD2 aligns across 8 bases. Germline V lookup: CDR1 ENHRY, CDR2 SYGVKD. The V gene end was trimmed by 0 bases and the J gene end by 2 bases; junction bases not matched to a gene: 4. The CDR3 length is 16 residues. CDR3 sequence reads: CAISESSGSYTDTQYF. The CDR3, as DNA: TGTGCCATCAGTGAGTCGAGCGGGAGTTACACAGATACGCAGTATTTT.

The chain combines TRBV5-4 with TRBJ2-7; 8 bases are a match to TRBD2. Germline V gene data show CDR1 as SGHNT and CDR2 as YYREEE (reference sequence). The CDR3 covers 16 residues. J was trimmed by 6 bases and V by 9 bases; bases with no gene match: 20. Written as DNA, the CDR3 is TGTGCCACCCCACTTTCACTAGCGGACCCCTTGGGCGAGCAGTACTTC. As protein: CATPLSLADPLGEQYF.

The chain couples TRBV13 to TRBJ2-7; 10 bases are a match to TRBD2. CDR3 length: 17 residues. CDR1 is PRHDT and CDR2 is FYEKMQ in the germline V gene (reference sequence). J gave up 6 bases and V 4 bases, and 15 bases lay outside the gene matches. DNA of the CDR3: TGTGCCAGCAGCTCCTCTCTACTAGCGGGGTTAACGGGCGAGCAGTACGTC. It translates to CASSSSLLAGLTGEQYV.